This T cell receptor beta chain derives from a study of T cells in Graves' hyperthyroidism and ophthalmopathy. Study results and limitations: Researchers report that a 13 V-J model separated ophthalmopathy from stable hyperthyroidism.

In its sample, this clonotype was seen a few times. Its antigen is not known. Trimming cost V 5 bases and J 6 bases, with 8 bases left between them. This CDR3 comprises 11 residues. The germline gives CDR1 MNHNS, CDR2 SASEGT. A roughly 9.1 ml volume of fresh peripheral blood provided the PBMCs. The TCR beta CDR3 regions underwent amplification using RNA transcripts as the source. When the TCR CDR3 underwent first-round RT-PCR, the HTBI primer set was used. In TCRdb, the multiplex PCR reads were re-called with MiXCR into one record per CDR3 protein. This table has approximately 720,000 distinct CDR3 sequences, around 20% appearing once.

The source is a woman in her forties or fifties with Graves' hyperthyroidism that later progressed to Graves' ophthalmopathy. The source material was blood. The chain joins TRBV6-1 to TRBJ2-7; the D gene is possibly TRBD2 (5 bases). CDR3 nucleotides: TGTGCCAGCAGTTATGCGGGCGAGCAGTACTTC. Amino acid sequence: CASSYAGEQYF.